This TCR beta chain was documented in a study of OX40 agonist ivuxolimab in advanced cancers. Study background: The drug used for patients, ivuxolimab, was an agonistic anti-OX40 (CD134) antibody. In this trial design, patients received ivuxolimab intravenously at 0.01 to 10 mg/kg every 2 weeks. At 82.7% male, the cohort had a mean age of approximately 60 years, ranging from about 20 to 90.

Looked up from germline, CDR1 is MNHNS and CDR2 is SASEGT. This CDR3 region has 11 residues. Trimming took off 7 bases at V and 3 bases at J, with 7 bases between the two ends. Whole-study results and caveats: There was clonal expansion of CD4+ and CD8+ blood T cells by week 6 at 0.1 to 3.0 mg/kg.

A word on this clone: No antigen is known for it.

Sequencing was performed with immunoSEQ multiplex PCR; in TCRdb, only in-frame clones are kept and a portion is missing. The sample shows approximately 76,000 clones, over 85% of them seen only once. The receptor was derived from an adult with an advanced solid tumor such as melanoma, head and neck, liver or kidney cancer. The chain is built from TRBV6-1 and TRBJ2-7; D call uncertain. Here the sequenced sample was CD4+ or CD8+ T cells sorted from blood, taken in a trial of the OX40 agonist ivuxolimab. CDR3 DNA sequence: TGTGCCAGCAAATATGGCTACGAGCAGTACTTC. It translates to CASKYGYEQYF.